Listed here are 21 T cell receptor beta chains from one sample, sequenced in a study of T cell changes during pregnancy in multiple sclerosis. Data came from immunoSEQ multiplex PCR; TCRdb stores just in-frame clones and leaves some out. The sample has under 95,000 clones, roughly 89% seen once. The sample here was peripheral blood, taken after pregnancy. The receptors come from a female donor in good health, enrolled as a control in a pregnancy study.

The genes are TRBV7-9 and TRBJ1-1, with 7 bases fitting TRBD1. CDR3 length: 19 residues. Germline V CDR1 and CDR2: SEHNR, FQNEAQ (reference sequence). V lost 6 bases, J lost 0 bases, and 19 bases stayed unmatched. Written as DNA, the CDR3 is TGTGCCAGCAGACTATTTGGAGGGACAGACCTCACCATGAACACTGAAGCTTTCTTT. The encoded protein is CASRLFGGTDLTMNTEAFF.

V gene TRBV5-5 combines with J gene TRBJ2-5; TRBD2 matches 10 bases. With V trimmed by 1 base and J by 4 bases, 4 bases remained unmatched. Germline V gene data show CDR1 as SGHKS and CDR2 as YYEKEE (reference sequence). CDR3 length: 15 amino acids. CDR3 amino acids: CASSLYLAGAETQYF. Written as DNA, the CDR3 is TGTGCCAGCAGCTTGTATCTAGCGGGGGCAGAGACCCAGTACTTC.

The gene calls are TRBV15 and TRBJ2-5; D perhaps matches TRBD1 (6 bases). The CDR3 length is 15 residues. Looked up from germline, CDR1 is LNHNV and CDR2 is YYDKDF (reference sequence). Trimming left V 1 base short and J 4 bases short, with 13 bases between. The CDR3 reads CATSRGLGAGETQYF. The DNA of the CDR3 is TGTGCCACCAGCAGAGGTCTGGGGGCTGGAGAGACCCAGTACTTC.

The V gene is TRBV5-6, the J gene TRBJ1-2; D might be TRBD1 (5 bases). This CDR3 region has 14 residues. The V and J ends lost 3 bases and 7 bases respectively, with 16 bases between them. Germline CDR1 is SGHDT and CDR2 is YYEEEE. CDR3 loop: CASSYTSGSRGYTF. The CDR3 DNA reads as TGTGCCAGCAGCTACACCTCAGGGTCCCGTGGCTACACCTTC.

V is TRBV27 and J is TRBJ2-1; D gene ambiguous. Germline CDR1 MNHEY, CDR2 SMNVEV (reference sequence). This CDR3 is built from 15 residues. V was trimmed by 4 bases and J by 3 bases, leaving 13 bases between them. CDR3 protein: CASSSELAYYNEQFF. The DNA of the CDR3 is TGTGCCAGCAGTTCCGAATTAGCTTACTACAATGAGCAGTTCTTC.

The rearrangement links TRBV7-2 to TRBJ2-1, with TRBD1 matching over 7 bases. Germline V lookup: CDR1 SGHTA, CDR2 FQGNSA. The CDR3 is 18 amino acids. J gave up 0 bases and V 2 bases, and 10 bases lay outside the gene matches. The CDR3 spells CASSLKTRGQSSYNEQFF. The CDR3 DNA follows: TGTGCCAGCAGCTTAAAAACCCGGGGACAGAGCTCCTACAATGAGCAGTTCTTC.

CDR3 amino acids: CASSTGQGDQPQHF. The CDR3 nucleotides are TGCGCCAGCAGCACCGGACAGGGTGATCAGCCCCAGCATTTT. The chain links TRBV5-1 to TRBJ1-5; 8 nucleotides match TRBD1. The V and J ends lost 4 bases and 5 bases, in that order; junction bases with no gene match: 5. Per germline, CDR1 SGHRS and CDR2 YFSETQ. This CDR3 is built from 14 residues. The whole variable domain, remainder taken from reference TRBV5-1 and TRBJ1-5, is KAGVTQTPRYLIKTRGQQVTLSCSPISGHRSVSWYQQTPGQGLQFLFEYFSETQRNKGNFPGRFSGRQFSNSRSEMNVSTLELGDSALYLCASSTGQGDQPQHFGDGTRLSIL.

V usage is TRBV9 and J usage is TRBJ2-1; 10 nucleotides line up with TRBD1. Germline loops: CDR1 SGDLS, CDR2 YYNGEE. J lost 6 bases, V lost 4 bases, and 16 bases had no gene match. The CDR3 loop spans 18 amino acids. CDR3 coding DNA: TGTGCCAGCAGCCCCGGGCGGGACAGGGGCCTCGCGGGCAATGAGCAGTTCTTC. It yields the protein CASSPGRDRGLAGNEQFF.

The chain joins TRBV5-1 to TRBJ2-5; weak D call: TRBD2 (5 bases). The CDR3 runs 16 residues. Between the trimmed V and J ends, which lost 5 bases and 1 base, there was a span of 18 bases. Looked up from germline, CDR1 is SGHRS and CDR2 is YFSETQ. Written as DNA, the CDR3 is TGCGCCAGCAGGGGAGTCTTGACGGACCCCCAAGAGACCCAGTACTTC. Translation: CASRGVLTDPQETQYF.

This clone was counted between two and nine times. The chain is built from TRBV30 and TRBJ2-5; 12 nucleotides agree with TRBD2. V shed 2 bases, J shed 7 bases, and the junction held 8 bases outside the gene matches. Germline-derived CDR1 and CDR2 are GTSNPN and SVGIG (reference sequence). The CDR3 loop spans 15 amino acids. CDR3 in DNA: TGTGCCTGGAGTCCACTAGCGGGGGGCCGGGCGACCCAGTACTTC. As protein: CAWSPLAGGRATQYF.

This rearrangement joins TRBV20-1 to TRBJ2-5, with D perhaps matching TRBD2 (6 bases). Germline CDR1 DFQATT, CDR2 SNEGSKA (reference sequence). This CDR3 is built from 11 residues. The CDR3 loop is CTIAGRETQYF. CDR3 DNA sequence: TGCACCATCGCGGGGAGGGAGACCCAGTACTTC.

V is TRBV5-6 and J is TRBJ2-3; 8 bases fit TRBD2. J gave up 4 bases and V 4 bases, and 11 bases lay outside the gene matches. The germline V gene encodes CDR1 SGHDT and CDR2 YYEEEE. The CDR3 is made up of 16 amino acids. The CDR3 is CASSTPGLGKADTQYF. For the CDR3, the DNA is TGTGCCAGCAGCACGCCGGGACTAGGAAAGGCAGATACGCAGTATTTT.

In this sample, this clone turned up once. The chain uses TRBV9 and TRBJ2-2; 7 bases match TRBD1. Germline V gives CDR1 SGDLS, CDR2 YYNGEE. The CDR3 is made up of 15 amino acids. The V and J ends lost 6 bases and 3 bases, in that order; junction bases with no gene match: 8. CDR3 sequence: CASTRDSGYTGELFF. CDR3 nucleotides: TGTGCCAGCACAAGGGACAGTGGGTACACCGGGGAGCTGTTTTTT.

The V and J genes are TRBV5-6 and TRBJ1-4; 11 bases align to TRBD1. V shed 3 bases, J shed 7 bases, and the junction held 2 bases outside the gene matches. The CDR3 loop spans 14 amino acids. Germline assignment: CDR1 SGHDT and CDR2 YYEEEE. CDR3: CASSWDRGTEKLFF. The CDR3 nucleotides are TGTGCCAGCAGCTGGGACAGGGGGACTGAAAAACTGTTTTTT.

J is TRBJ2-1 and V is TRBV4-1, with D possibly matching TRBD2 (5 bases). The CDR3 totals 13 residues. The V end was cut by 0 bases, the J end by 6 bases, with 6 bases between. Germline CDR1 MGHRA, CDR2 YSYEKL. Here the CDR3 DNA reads TGCGCCAGCAGCCAAGATGAGGGCAATGAGCAGTTCTTC. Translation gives CASSQDEGNEQFF.

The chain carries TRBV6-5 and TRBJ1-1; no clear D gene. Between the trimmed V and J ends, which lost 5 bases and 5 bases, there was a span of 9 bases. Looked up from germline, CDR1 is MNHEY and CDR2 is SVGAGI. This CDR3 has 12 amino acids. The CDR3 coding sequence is TGTGCCAGCAGTGAAGGGAGAACTGAAGCTTTCTTT. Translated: CASSEGRTEAFF.

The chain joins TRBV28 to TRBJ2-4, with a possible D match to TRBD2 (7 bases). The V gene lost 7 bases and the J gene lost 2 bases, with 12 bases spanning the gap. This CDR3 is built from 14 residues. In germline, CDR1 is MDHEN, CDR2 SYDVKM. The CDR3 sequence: CASTEGGSKNIQYF. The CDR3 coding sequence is TGTGCCAGCACTGAGGGGGGGTCCAAAAACATTCAGTACTTC.

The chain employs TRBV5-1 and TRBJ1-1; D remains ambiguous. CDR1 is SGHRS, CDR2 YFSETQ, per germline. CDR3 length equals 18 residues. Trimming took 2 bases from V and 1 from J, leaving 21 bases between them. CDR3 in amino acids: CASSFYPPGRQTNTEAFF. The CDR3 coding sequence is TGCGCCAGCAGCTTTTACCCCCCCGGGAGGCAGACGAACACTGAAGCTTTCTTT.

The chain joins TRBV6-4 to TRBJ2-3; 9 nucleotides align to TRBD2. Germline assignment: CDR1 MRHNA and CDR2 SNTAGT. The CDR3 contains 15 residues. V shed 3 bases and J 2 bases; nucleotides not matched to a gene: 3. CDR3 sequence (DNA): TGTGCCAGCAGTGAGACTAGCGGAGACACAGATACGCAGTATTTT. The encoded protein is CASSETSGDTDTQYF.

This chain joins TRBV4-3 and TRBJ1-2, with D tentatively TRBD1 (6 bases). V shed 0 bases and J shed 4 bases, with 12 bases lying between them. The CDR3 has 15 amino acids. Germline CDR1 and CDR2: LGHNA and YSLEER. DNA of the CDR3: TGCGCCAGCAGCCAAGATAGGGGGGGGCCCTATGGCTACACCTTC. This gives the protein CASSQDRGGPYGYTF.

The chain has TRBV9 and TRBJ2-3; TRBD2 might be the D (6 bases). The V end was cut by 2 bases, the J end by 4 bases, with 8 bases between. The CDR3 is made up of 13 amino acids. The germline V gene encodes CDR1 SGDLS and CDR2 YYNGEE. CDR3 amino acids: CASSVPGADTQYF. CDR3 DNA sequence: TGTGCCAGCAGCGTCCCGGGGGCAGATACGCAGTATTTT.